These 28 T cell receptor beta chains were all obtained from the same sample, sequenced in a study of vaccination and CD4 T cells after COVID-19. Antigen specificity for these receptors is unknown. Described treatment: roughly 10-day PBMC culture with coronavirus spike peptide pools or control peptides (ViraFEST assay). Cultured CD4+ T cell DNA was sequenced using the Oncomine TCR Beta short-read assay. TCRdb recomputed calls from the PCR reads with MiXCR, one row per CDR3 protein. The table lists approximately 9,600 distinct CDR3 sequences, just under 50% of them singletons, with roughly 20% in the top ten. Sequencing was carried out using CD4+ T cells from blood, cultured in vitro. The receptors derive from a human donor who had recovered from COVID-19.

CDR3 loop: CASSRGRLVNIQYF. For the CDR3, the DNA is TGTGCCAGCAGCCGAGGAAGACTAGTGAACATTCAGTACTTC. The gene calls are TRBV28 and TRBJ2-4, with a possible D match to TRBD2 (6 bases). V lost 6 bases and J lost 7, with 16 bases in between. The germline CDR1 and CDR2 sequences are MDHEN and SYDVKM. CDR3 size: 14 residues.

In its sample, this clonotype was seen a few times. V usage is TRBV10-3 and J usage is TRBJ1-6; a weak D match, TRBD1 (6 bases). The CDR3 spans 13 residues. Germline loops: CDR1 ENHRY, CDR2 SYGVKD. With 3 bases removed from V and 7 bases from J, the gap between germline ends came to 7 bases. CDR3 region: CAISDGGNSPLHF. CDR3 in DNA: TGTGCCATCAGTGATGGGGGCAATTCACCCCTCCACTTT.

The rearrangement links TRBV6-2 or TRBV6-3 to TRBJ1-1, with 8 nucleotides matching TRBD1. V lost 6 bases to trimming and J lost 5 bases; unmatched junction nucleotides: 14. Germline loops: CDR1 MNHEY, CDR2 SVGEGT. The length of the CDR3 is 16 residues. Here the CDR3 reads CASRPPATGVGTEAFF. CDR3 DNA sequence: TGTGCCAGCAGACCCCCAGCGACAGGGGTAGGGACTGAAGCTTTCTTT.

This clonotype was counted only a few times. The rearrangement uses TRBV20-1 and TRBJ1-5; the D gene is possibly TRBD1 (5 bases). This CDR3 has 14 residues. Trimming took 4 bases from V and 0 from J, leaving 10 bases between them. Germline-derived CDR1 and CDR2 are DFQATT and SNEGSKA (reference sequence). The CDR3 bases are TGCAGTGCTAATCAGGGTCATAGCAATCAGCCCCAGCATTTT. Residues: CSANQGHSNQPQHF.

V and J are TRBV5-1 and TRBJ2-2, with 10 bases that match TRBD1. Per germline, CDR1 SGHRS and CDR2 YFSETQ. CDR3 length: 16 amino acids. V dropped 0 bases and J dropped 7; count of bases not matched to a gene: 6. CDR3 sequence: CASSLGDRGKIGELFF. CDR3 nucleotides: TGCGCCAGCAGCTTGGGGGACAGGGGAAAGATCGGGGAGCTGTTTTTT.

V usage is TRBV12-3 or TRBV12-4 and J usage is TRBJ1-5, with D maybe TRBD1 (5 bases). The CDR3 covers 14 residues. Trimming removed 6 bases at V and 6 bases at J, with 15 bases between. The CDR3 region is CASSTRRGTQPQHF. CDR3 coding DNA: TGTGCCAGCAGCACCCGACGAGGGACTCAGCCCCAGCATTTT.

This clonotype was found a few times. V gene TRBV20-1 combines with J gene TRBJ1-1, with 7 nucleotides matching TRBD1. J gave up 3 bases and V 5 bases, and 12 bases lay outside the gene matches. This CDR3 has 15 residues. Per the germline V gene, CDR1 is DFQATT and CDR2 is SNEGSKA (reference sequence). CDR3 amino acids: CSARKGARYDTEAFF. The CDR3 DNA follows: TGCAGTGCTCGCAAGGGGGCGCGATACGACACTGAAGCTTTCTTT.

The genes are TRBV6-1 and TRBJ2-1; 9 positions agree with TRBD1. The CDR3 covers 14 residues. Germline values: CDR1 MNHNS, CDR2 SASEGT. V gave up 6 bases and J gave up 4 bases; unmatched junction bases: 4. The CDR3 reads CASSPGQGYNEQFF. The CDR3 nucleotides read TGTGCCAGCAGCCCGGGACAGGGTTACAATGAGCAGTTCTTC.

V and J are TRBV28 and TRBJ2-3; D may be TRBD1 or TRBD2 (5 bases each). The V and J ends lost 5 bases and 4 bases respectively, with 19 bases between them. The CDR3 extends over 16 amino acids. Germline-derived CDR1 and CDR2 are MDHEN and SYDVKM. CDR3 loop: CASSPRTFGTPDTQYF. The CDR3 bases are TGTGCCAGCAGTCCAAGGACATTCGGGACCCCAGATACGCAGTATTTT. Based on the CDR3 plus reference TRBV28 and TRBJ2-3, the full variable domain is DVKVTQSSRYLVKRTGEKVFLECVQDMDHENMFWYRQDPGLGLRLIYFSYDVKMKEKGDIPEGYSVSREKKERFSLILESASTNQTSMYLCASSPRTFGTPDTQYFGPGTRLTVL.

This sequence joins TRBV6-5 and TRBJ1-2; maybe TRBD1 (5 bases). The CDR3 sequence is 15 residues long. Germline loops: CDR1 MNHEY, CDR2 SVGAGI. V was cut by 0 bases and J by 2 bases, with 10 bases left in between. CDR3 residues: CASSYSTGGNYGYTF. The DNA for the CDR3 is TGTGCCAGCAGTTACTCGACCGGGGGAAACTATGGCTACACCTTC.

This chain joins TRBV12-3 or TRBV12-4 and TRBJ2-1; D might be TRBD1 or TRBD2, each matching 5 bases. CDR3 size: 16 residues. Trimming stripped 0 bases from V and 7 bases from J, with 16 bases between. The CDR3 nucleotides are TGTGCCAGCAGTTTAGCTGGGTTCTTTGGGGGAAATGAGCAGTTCTTC. Its protein product is CASSLAGFFGGNEQFF.

This clonotype has a handful of counts. The gene calls are TRBV7-2 and TRBJ2-7, with a tentative D call TRBD2 (5 bases). V was pared by 5 bases and J by 1 base, with 15 bases between. The CDR3 loop spans 15 amino acids. Germline CDR1 reads SGHTA; CDR2 reads FQGNSA. The CDR3 region has the DNA TGTGCCAGCAGCCGTGGAGGCAGGCTGTCCTACGAGCAGTACTTC. Translation: CASSRGGRLSYEQYF.

In this sample, this clonotype turned up a few times. This chain uses TRBV2 with TRBJ1-6, with no clear D. The CDR3 is 13 residues long. In germline, CDR1 is SNHLY, CDR2 FYNNEI. V lost 6 bases and J 9 bases, leaving 12 bases between the germline ends. Written as DNA, the CDR3 is TGTGCCAGCAGGCCAGATCCCTCTTCACCCCTCCACTTT. This translates into CASRPDPSSPLHF. The full variable domain, rest sourced from reference TRBV2 and TRBJ1-6, is EPEVTQTPSHQVTQMGQEVILRCVPISNHLYFYWYRQILGQKVEFLVSFYNNEISEKSEIFDDQFSVERPDGSNFTLKIRSTKLEDSAMYFCASRPDPSSPLHFGNGTRLTVT.

A few counts support this clonotype. V is TRBV28 and J is TRBJ1-2, with a tentative D call TRBD1 (5 bases). Germline lookup yields CDR1 MDHEN and CDR2 SYDVKM. V was trimmed by 4 bases and J by 6 bases, leaving 21 bases between them. This CDR3 comprises 16 residues. Written as DNA, the CDR3 is TGTGCCAGCAGTTCCTCGGCGGGACCCCTAAGCCATGGCTACACCTTC. Its protein is CASSSSAGPLSHGYTF.

This chain connects TRBV6-1 to TRBJ2-3; 9 bases line up with TRBD1. The germline V gene encodes CDR1 MNHNS and CDR2 SASEGT. V shed 8 bases and J 3 bases; nucleotides not matched to a gene: 9. This CDR3 has 15 amino acids. The chain's CDR3 is CASGKQGAHTDTQYF. The CDR3 DNA follows: TGTGCCAGCGGAAAACAGGGGGCGCATACAGATACGCAGTATTTT.

The gene calls are TRBV20-1 and TRBJ2-4, with D possibly matching TRBD2 (5 bases). Germline V gene lookup returns CDR1 DFQATT and CDR2 SNEGSKA (reference sequence). The CDR3 is 14 residues long. V gave up 3 bases and J gave up 2 bases, with 11 bases separating them. The CDR3: CSARGVGTKNIQYF. The CDR3 region has the DNA TGCAGTGCTAGGGGAGTGGGAACCAAAAACATTCAGTACTTC.

Sample share makes this clonotype large. The CDR3 sequence is CASSQGTSADTQYF. The CDR3 nucleotides are TGTGCCAGCAGCCAAGGGACCTCTGCAGATACGCAGTATTTT. V usage is TRBV4-2 and J usage is TRBJ2-3; D is ambiguous. Germline CDR1 LGHNA, CDR2 YNFKEQ. The CDR3 runs 14 residues. The ends were cut back, 1 base at V and 4 bases at J, with 9 bases in the middle.

The chain has TRBV20-1 and TRBJ1-5; the D gene is possibly TRBD1 (5 bases). From germline, CDR1 is DFQATT and CDR2 SNEGSKA (reference sequence). The length of the CDR3 is 14 residues. Deletions cut 5 bases from V and 5 bases from J, with 16 bases between. The CDR3 DNA sequence: TGCAGTGCTCCTCCGGGACTAGGGGATCAGCCCCAGCATTTT. Translation gives CSAPPGLGDQPQHF.

This chain connects TRBV3-1 to TRBJ1-1; D gene uncertain. The germline V gene encodes CDR1 LGHDT and CDR2 YNNKEL (reference sequence). Trimming took 1 base from V and 5 from J, leaving 8 bases between them. The CDR3 runs to 13 residues. CDR3 region: CASSQGAGTEAFF. The CDR3 nucleotides read TGTGCCAGCAGCCAAGGGGCCGGGACTGAAGCTTTCTTT.

This chain joins TRBV7-9 and TRBJ2-1; D possibly matches TRBD1 or TRBD2 (5 bases each). The CDR3 consists of 15 residues. V lost 9 bases to trimming and J lost 5 bases, with 20 bases between them. CDR1 is SEHNR, CDR2 FQNEAQ, per germline (reference sequence). CDR3 region: CARGPLAGSDNEQFF. CDR3 coding DNA: TGTGCCAGGGGGCCGCTGGCAGGGAGCGACAATGAGCAGTTCTTC.

There are a few counts of this clonotype. The chain links TRBV5-1 to TRBJ2-2; TRBD2 matches 8 bases. This CDR3 has 14 amino acids. V shed 3 bases, J shed 5 bases, and the junction held 3 bases outside the gene matches. Germline V gives CDR1 SGHRS, CDR2 YFSETQ. The CDR3: CASSSLADTGELFF. The CDR3 nucleotides read TGCGCCAGCAGCTCACTAGCGGATACCGGGGAGCTGTTTTTT. Complete variable domain (other parts from reference TRBV5-1 and TRBJ2-2): KAGVTQTPRYLIKTRGQQVTLSCSPISGHRSVSWYQQTPGQGLQFLFEYFSETQRNKGNFPGRFSGRQFSNSRSEMNVSTLELGDSALYLCASSSLADTGELFFGEGSRLTVL.

This clonotype was observed a few times. This chain uses TRBV24-1 with TRBJ1-1; no definite D call. The V end lost 4 bases, the J end lost 5 bases, and 19 bases lay between the germline ends. This CDR3 has 16 residues. Germline CDR1 reads KGHDR; CDR2 reads SFDVKD. As DNA, the CDR3 is TGTGCCACCAGTGACCGGACCGTCTCCTCGGGGACTGAAGCTTTCTTT. Protein sequence: CATSDRTVSSGTEAFF.

The chain uses TRBV12-3 or TRBV12-4 and TRBJ1-1; 7 bases are a match to TRBD1. Trimming removed 3 bases from V and 5 bases from J; junction bases left unmatched: 6. This CDR3 is 14 amino acids long. This chain's CDR3 is CASSFQGVMTEAFF. As DNA, the CDR3 is TGTGCCAGCAGTTTTCAGGGGGTGATGACTGAAGCTTTCTTT.

This clonotype was counted between two and nine times. The CDR3 sequence is CASSVEGSGDRKYF. In DNA, the CDR3 is TGTGCCAGCAGTGTTGAGGGCTCCGGGGATCGGAAGTACTTC. V gene TRBV2 combines with J gene TRBJ2-5; TRBD2 might be the D (5 bases). CDR3 length equals 14 residues. V was cut by 4 bases and J by 12 bases, with 21 bases left in between. The germline CDR1 and CDR2 sequences are SNHLY and FYNNEI.

The chain is built from TRBV6-2 or TRBV6-3 and TRBJ2-3; a weak D match, TRBD2 (6 bases). The CDR3 is made up of 14 amino acids. Trimming removed 6 bases at V and 11 bases at J, with 21 bases between. The germline V gene encodes CDR1 MNHEY and CDR2 SVGEGT. The CDR3 DNA follows: TGTGCCAGCAGGAAACCTGTATCCGGGACTGGGCAGTATTTT. Its protein is CASRKPVSGTGQYF.

The rearrangement uses TRBV11-2 and TRBJ2-1; D not certain. This CDR3 has 13 residues. Per the germline V gene, CDR1 is SGHAT and CDR2 is FQNNGV. Trimming took off 5 bases at V and 5 bases at J, with 10 bases between the two ends. In DNA, the CDR3 is TGTGCCAGCAGCCACGGTCGGAACAATGAGCAGTTCTTC. It translates to CASSHGRNNEQFF.

The chain links TRBV10-2 to TRBJ1-5; TRBD1 matches at 7 bases. The CDR3 contains 18 residues. The V gene's germline CDR1 is WSHSY and CDR2 SAAADI. Trimming removed 6 bases from V and 1 base from J; junction bases left unmatched: 15. The CDR3 reads CASRDRDLSGESNQPQHF. Written as DNA, the CDR3 is TGCGCCAGCAGAGACAGGGACTTATCGGGCGAGAGCAATCAGCCCCAGCATTTT.

In its sample, this clonotype was seen a few times. This chain connects TRBV24-1 to TRBJ2-3; 13 nucleotides line up with TRBD2. CDR1 and CDR2 (germline): KGHDR, SFDVKD. V shed 3 bases, J shed 4 bases, and the junction held 3 bases outside the gene matches. CDR3 length: 16 residues. As DNA, the CDR3 is TGTGCCACCAGTGATGGACTAGCGGGGGCCCCAGATACGCAGTATTTT. This gives the protein CATSDGLAGAPDTQYF.